These 9 T cell receptor beta chains were sequenced from one sample in a study of identical twins. TCRdb analysed the 5' RACE reads with MiXCR anew, one entry per CDR3 protein. The data hold 600,000 to 850,000 distinct CDR3 sequences, with around a sixth observed a single time. This sample was shared with a second study, whose subject was T cells expressing NK-cell markers.

Source material: PBMCs. Receptors were obtained from a woman between 18 and 30 years old in good health.

The chain uses TRBV3-1 and TRBJ1-2; D is undetermined. CDR3 size: 15 residues. CDR1 and CDR2 (germline): LGHDT, YNNKEL (reference sequence). The germline V and J ends were trimmed by 1 base and 3 bases, with 12 bases remaining between them. In DNA form, the CDR3 reads TGTGCCAGCAGCCAAGGAGAACAAGGGTACTATGGCTACACCTTC. As protein: CASSQGEQGYYGYTF.

This clonotype occurred many times. The rearrangement links TRBV20-1 to TRBJ1-1; D is undetermined. Germline CDR1 and CDR2: DFQATT and SNEGSKA (reference sequence). The CDR3 runs to 11 residues. Between the trimmed V and J ends, which lost 6 bases and 3 bases, there was a span of 8 bases. The CDR3 nucleotides read TGCAGTGCGGTACAGCACACTGAAGCTTTCTTT. This codes for CSAVQHTEAFF.

This clonotype has more than one count but fewer than ten. The rearrangement links TRBV7-8 to TRBJ2-2; D is unclear. Between the trimmed V and J ends, which lost 5 bases and 0 bases, there was a span of 7 bases. CDR1 and CDR2 (germline): SGHVS, FQNEAQ. The CDR3 covers 14 residues. The CDR3 nucleotides are TGTGCCAGCAGCCAGGACGCGAACACCGGGGAGCTGTTTTTT. Translating gives CASSQDANTGELFF.

This chain links TRBV7-8 with TRBJ1-2; D not certain. The CDR3 consists of 17 residues. Germline CDR1 reads SGHVS; CDR2 reads FQNEAQ. V was cut by 4 bases and J by 5 bases, with 23 bases left in between. The CDR3 here is CASSYQRARPRSYGYTF. In DNA, the CDR3 is TGTGCCAGCAGCTATCAACGGGCCCGACCGCGGAGTTATGGCTACACCTTC. The variable domain in full, completed from reference TRBV7-8 and TRBJ1-2, reads GAGVSQSPRYKVAKRGQDVALRCDPISGHVSLFWYQQALGQGPEFLTYFQNEAQLDKSGLPSDRFFAERPEGSVSTLKIQRTQQEDSAVYLCASSYQRARPRSYGYTFGSGTRLTVV.

This chain connects TRBV20-1 to TRBJ2-7; no clear D. V lost 7 bases, J lost 2 bases, and 15 bases lay in between. The germline gives CDR1 DFQATT, CDR2 SNEGSKA (reference sequence). The CDR3 consists of 13 residues. Here the CDR3 DNA reads TGCAGTGTGACGCCCCCCGGGCCCTACGAGCAGTACTTC. This gives the protein CSVTPPGPYEQYF.

The chain employs TRBV7-2 and TRBJ2-1; D not certain. Trimming pared 7 bases from V and 3 bases from J, leaving 7 bases between. Germline V lookup: CDR1 SGHTA, CDR2 FQGNSA. CDR3 length: 12 amino acids. CDR3 protein: CASTTIYNEQFF. The CDR3 DNA follows: TGTGCCAGCACCACCATCTACAATGAGCAGTTCTTC.

This clonotype has just a few counts. The gene calls are TRBV11-1 and TRBJ2-1; D possibly corresponds to TRBD2 (6 bases). The CDR3 spans 18 residues. The V gene's germline CDR1 is SGHAT and CDR2 FQDESV (reference sequence). V was clipped by 2 bases and J by 6 bases, with 23 bases between them. CDR3 sequence: CASSLSTFAREGGNEQFF. The CDR3 DNA follows: TGTGCCAGCAGCTTATCTACTTTCGCGCGGGAAGGTGGCAATGAGCAGTTCTTC.

This clonotype was recorded a few times. The genes are TRBV27 and TRBJ2-7; a weak D match, TRBD1 (6 bases). The CDR3 runs to 17 residues. Trimming cost V 2 bases and J 0 bases, with 17 bases left between them. Per germline, CDR1 MNHEY and CDR2 SMNVEV (reference sequence). This CDR3 is CASSLLGTRRFSYEQYF. As DNA, the CDR3 is TGTGCCAGCAGTTTACTCGGGACAAGAAGATTCTCCTACGAGCAGTACTTC.

The gene calls are TRBV27 and TRBJ2-2; TRBD1 matches 12 bases. The V gene's germline CDR1 is MNHEY and CDR2 SMNVEV (reference sequence). The CDR3 length is 17 residues. The junction had 5 bases not matched to a gene; V was cut back by 0 bases and J by 6 bases. CDR3 region: CASSLSQGQGAAGELFF. The CDR3 nucleotides are TGTGCCAGCAGTTTATCCCAGGGACAGGGGGCAGCCGGGGAGCTGTTTTTT.